This is a list of T cell receptor beta chains from one sample in a study of T cells in Graves' hyperthyroidism and ophthalmopathy. TCRdb reanalysed the multiplex PCR reads using MiXCR and keeps one entry per CDR3 protein. The sample holds around 440,000 distinct CDR3 sequences, 15% to 19% seen once. Input material: blood. These receptors came from a woman aged 18-30 years with Graves' hyperthyroidism. Each CDR3 is given with its conserved first and last residue.

j_call: TRBJ1-6; v_call: TRBV5-6; cdr3_aa: CASSLEDIGSPLHF
j_call: TRBJ2-4; v_call: TRBV20-1; cdr3_aa: CSAILDRGPKNIQYF
j_call: TRBJ2-3; v_call: TRBV5-1; cdr3_aa: CASSAGTLDTQYF
j_call: TRBJ1-6; v_call: TRBV6-1; cdr3_aa: CGSAYNSPLHF
j_call: TRBJ1-6; v_call: TRBV5-1; cdr3_aa: CASSLDWGSPLHF
j_call: TRBJ1-2; v_call: TRBV11-2; cdr3_aa: CASTSLRGRDYGYTF
j_call: TRBJ2-1; v_call: TRBV11-3; cdr3_aa: CASSPGSYEQFF
j_call: TRBJ2-4; v_call: TRBV2; cdr3_aa: CASSQGQGQAKNIQYF
j_call: TRBJ2-7; v_call: TRBV2; cdr3_aa: CASSDPQGRTPPYEQYF
j_call: TRBJ1-5; v_call: TRBV6-2/TRBV6-3; cdr3_aa: CASSKNRVAQPQHF
j_call: TRBJ2-3; v_call: TRBV6-1; cdr3_aa: CASSSSGGRDTQYF
j_call: TRBJ2-2; v_call: TRBV7-9; cdr3_aa: CASSPTAANTGELFF
j_call: TRBJ1-2; v_call: TRBV7-9; cdr3_aa: CASSRTPLDSGYTF
j_call: TRBJ1-4; v_call: TRBV18; cdr3_aa: CASSPPGQGVNEKLFF
j_call: TRBJ1-2; v_call: TRBV19; cdr3_aa: CASTIKTGVYGYTF
j_call: TRBJ2-3; v_call: TRBV3-1; cdr3_aa: CASSHARGDTQYF
j_call: TRBJ2-7; v_call: TRBV30; cdr3_aa: CAWSVVGSSYEQYF
j_call: TRBJ1-1; v_call: TRBV7-2; cdr3_aa: CASSLVRSQAFF
j_call: TRBJ2-1; v_call: TRBV7-9; cdr3_aa: CASSSTSGKSSYNEQFF
j_call: TRBJ1-5; v_call: TRBV20-1; cdr3_aa: CSAPRDQPQHF
j_call: TRBJ2-7; v_call: TRBV14; cdr3_aa: CASSQLAGNYEQYF
j_call: TRBJ1-1; v_call: TRBV12-3/TRBV12-4; cdr3_aa: CASGTGRTEAFF